The rows below give T cell receptor beta chains drawn from one sample of a study of low-dose radiotherapy and immunotherapy resistance in tumors. MiXCR was run by TCRdb on the reads, yielding one entry per CDR3 protein. The table shows 75,000 to 95,000 distinct CDR3 sequences, with over 15% occurring only once. Sequenced material: PBMCs, taken before treatment. All receptors come from a male donor with prostate cancer. Both conserved end residues are part of each CDR3. D genes are given only for firm matches. Clone size is given for some rows only: seen once, a few or many times, or a class if the clone is expanded.

-	TRBV6-6	-	TRBJ1-3	CASRTPGSGNTIYF	TGTGCCAGCAGGACACCCGGTTCTGGAAACACCATATATTTT
TRBD1	TRBV2	many	TRBJ2-1	CASRTDRGGYNEQFF	TGTGCCAGCAGAACGGACAGGGGGGGCTACAATGAGCAGTTCTTC
-	TRBV15	-	TRBJ2-7	CATSRGYEQYF	TGTGCCACCAGCAGAGGATACGAGCAGTACTTC
TRBD1	TRBV6-6	medium-sized	TRBJ2-7	CASSTGQGAYEQYF	TGTGCCAGCAGTACGGGACAGGGGGCGTACGAGCAGTACTTC
TRBD2	TRBV4-2	many	TRBJ2-1	CASSQELAGGRGYEQFF	TGTGCCAGCAGCCAAGAACTAGCGGGGGGCCGGGGCTATGAGCAGTTCTTC
TRBD2	TRBV28	-	TRBJ2-1	CASSSLSGLAGSSYNEQFF	TGTGCCAGCAGCAGTTTATCGGGGCTAGCGGGTAGCTCCTACAATGAGCAGTTCTTC
TRBD1	TRBV19	many	TRBJ1-2	CASSPRTGNYGYTF	TGTGCCAGTAGTCCTCGGACAGGGAATTATGGCTACACCTTC
-	TRBV2	many	TRBJ2-1	CASSDLSYNEQFF	TGTGCCAGCAGTGACCTCTCCTACAATGAGCAGTTCTTC
-	TRBV7-9	many	TRBJ1-1	CASPREGDTEAFF	TGTGCCAGCCCCCGAGAGGGGGACACTGAAGCTTTCTTT
-	TRBV28	many	TRBJ1-4	CATQGEKLFF	TGTGCCACGCAGGGCGAAAAACTGTTTTTT
-	TRBV6-1	many	TRBJ1-2	CASSEEYRSYGYTF	TGTGCCAGCAGTGAAGAGTACAGAAGCTATGGCTACACCTTC
-	TRBV19	many	TRBJ2-1	CASSTQTLTEQFF	TGTGCCAGTAGTACCCAGACCCTTACTGAGCAGTTCTTC
-	TRBV21-1	many	TRBJ1-1	CASRRSRVCLWNTEAFF	TGTGCCAGCAGGAGGAGCCGAGTTTGCCTCTGGAACACTGAAGCTTTCTTT
TRBD2	TRBV6-2/TRBV6-3	many	TRBJ2-3	CASSATSGTSTDTQYF	TGTGCCAGCAGTGCGACTAGCGGGACTAGCACAGATACGCAGTATTTT
-	TRBV2	many	TRBJ2-7	CASKGGDAVVEQYF	TGTGCCAGCAAAGGAGGGGACGCCGTGGTGGAGCAGTACTTC
TRBD1	TRBV27	-	TRBJ2-1	CASSHRDSSNEQFF	TGTGCCAGCAGTCACCGGGACAGCTCAAATGAGCAGTTCTTC
-	TRBV9	many	TRBJ2-1	CASSGTPGVEQFF	TGTGCCAGCAGCGGCACCCCGGGGGTTGAGCAGTTCTTC
TRBD1	TRBV6-1	once	TRBJ2-2	CASTWDRGNTGELFF	TGTGCCAGCACCTGGGACAGGGGAAACACCGGGGAGCTGTTTTTT
-	TRBV5-6	many	TRBJ1-2	CASSLGSRQGPMYYGYTF	TGTGCCAGCAGCTTGGGATCGCGGCAGGGGCCTATGTACTATGGCTACACCTTC
-	TRBV4-3	many	TRBJ2-7	CASSQGWTHTYEQYF	TGCGCCAGCAGCCAAGGCTGGACGCATACCTACGAGCAGTACTTC
TRBD2	TRBV27	many	TRBJ2-3	CASRLSGGGTDTQYF	TGTGCCAGCAGATTAAGCGGGGGGGGCACAGATACGCAGTATTTT
-	TRBV5-1	many	TRBJ2-3	CASSPTSWPDTQYF	TGCGCCAGCAGCCCAACTAGTTGGCCAGATACGCAGTATTTT
-	TRBV6-2/TRBV6-3	-	TRBJ1-3	CASGTGSSGNTIYF	TGTGCCAGCGGTACAGGATCTTCTGGAAACACCATATATTTT
-	TRBV9	many	TRBJ1-2	CASSVSPANLNYGYTF	TGTGCCAGCAGCGTCTCCCCAGCGAACCTTAACTATGGCTACACCTTC
-	TRBV6-2/TRBV6-3	-	TRBJ1-5	CASRVGVVGNQPQHF	TGTGCCAGCAGAGTAGGCGTGGTGGGCAATCAGCCCCAGCATTTT
-	TRBV5-1	many	TRBJ2-5	CASSLDRNQETQYF	TGCGCCAGCAGCTTGGACAGAAATCAAGAGACCCAGTACTTC
-	TRBV7-2	many	TRBJ1-5	CASSFGTGYQPQHF	TGTGCCAGCAGCTTTGGGACTGGTTATCAGCCCCAGCATTTT
-	TRBV29-1	once	TRBJ1-4	CSVLSGQGGEKLFFFFFFF	-
-	TRBV4-2	many	TRBJ1-2	CASSQSDRANYGYTF	TGTGCCAGCAGCCAATCCGACAGAGCTAACTATGGCTACACCTTC
TRBD1	TRBV28	-	TRBJ1-2	CASSPPGTGYYGYTF	TGTGCCAGCAGTCCCCCCGGGACAGGCTATTATGGCTACACCTTC
TRBD1	TRBV30	many	TRBJ1-6	CAWDGRTGYNSPLHF	TGTGCCTGGGACGGGAGGACAGGGTATAATTCACCCCTCCACTTT
TRBD2	TRBV4-1	many	TRBJ2-5	CASSQDSGGATGTQYF	TGCGCCAGCAGCCAAGATAGCGGGGGGGCCACCGGGACCCAGTACTTC
TRBD2	TRBV15	many	TRBJ2-7	CATSRGGDDYEQYF	TGTGCCACCAGCCGCGGGGGGGATGACTACGAGCAGTACTTC
TRBD2	TRBV7-2	many	TRBJ2-6	CASSSQHRGGRVRANVLTF	TGTGCCAGCAGCTCCCAGCACCGGGGAGGGAGGGTTCGGGCCAACGTCCTGACTTTC
TRBD2	TRBV2	many	TRBJ2-5	CASSRRLAEAQETQYF	TGTGCCAGCAGCCGGAGACTAGCGGAGGCTCAAGAGACCCAGTACTTC
TRBD2	TRBV10-3	many	TRBJ2-2	CAITASGRGGELFF	TGTGCCATCACTGCTAGCGGGAGGGGCGGGGAGCTGTTTTTT
TRBD2	TRBV7-2	many	TRBJ2-1	CASSRSGASYNEQFF	TGTGCCAGCAGCCGCAGCGGGGCCTCTTACAATGAGCAGTTCTTC
-	TRBV24-1	many	TRBJ1-2	CATSDSRQPSNYGYTF	TGTGCCACCAGTGATTCGAGACAGCCTTCTAACTATGGCTACACCTTC
-	TRBV20-1	-	TRBJ2-4	CSARAVADLAKNIQYF	TGCAGTGCTAGGGCGGTGGCAGATCTAGCCAAAAACATTCAGTACTTC
-	TRBV20-1	many	TRBJ2-1	CSGLGAGLNEQFF	TGCAGTGGATTGGGGGCAGGGCTCAATGAGCAGTTCTTC
-	TRBV12-3/TRBV12-4	many	TRBJ2-3	CASRPNPDRSRGADTQYF	TGTGCCAGCAGGCCGAACCCGGACAGGTCGCGGGGGGCAGATACGCAGTATTTT
-	TRBV7-2	many	TRBJ2-6	CASSPTGANVLTF	TGTGCCAGCAGCCCAACCGGGGCCAACGTCCTGACTTTC
TRBD2	TRBV11-2	many	TRBJ2-7	CASSLELAGSYEQYF	TGTGCCAGCAGCTTAGAACTAGCGGGATCCTACGAGCAGTACTTC